This paragraph covers one T cell receptor (beta chain) sequence. From the 5' RACE reads, TCRdb called clonotypes with MiXCR, one entry per CDR3 protein. The table includes under 60,000 distinct CDR3 sequences, roughly 28% detected once. The V and J ends lost 4 bases and 7 bases respectively, with 11 bases between them. This CDR3 is built from 14 residues. Germline-derived CDR1 and CDR2 are MGHRA and YSYEKL. This sequence was found in a female donor with breast cancer. Input material: naive CD4+ T cells sorted from blood. Noted subset: naive CD4+ T cells, CD4+CD45RA+CD25-. The chain uses TRBV4-1 and TRBJ1-6, with a possible D match to TRBD1 (5 bases). CDR3 amino acids: CASSRQGSNSPLHF. In DNA form, the CDR3 reads TGCGCCAGCAGCCGTCAGGGCTCGAATTCACCCCTCCACTTT.